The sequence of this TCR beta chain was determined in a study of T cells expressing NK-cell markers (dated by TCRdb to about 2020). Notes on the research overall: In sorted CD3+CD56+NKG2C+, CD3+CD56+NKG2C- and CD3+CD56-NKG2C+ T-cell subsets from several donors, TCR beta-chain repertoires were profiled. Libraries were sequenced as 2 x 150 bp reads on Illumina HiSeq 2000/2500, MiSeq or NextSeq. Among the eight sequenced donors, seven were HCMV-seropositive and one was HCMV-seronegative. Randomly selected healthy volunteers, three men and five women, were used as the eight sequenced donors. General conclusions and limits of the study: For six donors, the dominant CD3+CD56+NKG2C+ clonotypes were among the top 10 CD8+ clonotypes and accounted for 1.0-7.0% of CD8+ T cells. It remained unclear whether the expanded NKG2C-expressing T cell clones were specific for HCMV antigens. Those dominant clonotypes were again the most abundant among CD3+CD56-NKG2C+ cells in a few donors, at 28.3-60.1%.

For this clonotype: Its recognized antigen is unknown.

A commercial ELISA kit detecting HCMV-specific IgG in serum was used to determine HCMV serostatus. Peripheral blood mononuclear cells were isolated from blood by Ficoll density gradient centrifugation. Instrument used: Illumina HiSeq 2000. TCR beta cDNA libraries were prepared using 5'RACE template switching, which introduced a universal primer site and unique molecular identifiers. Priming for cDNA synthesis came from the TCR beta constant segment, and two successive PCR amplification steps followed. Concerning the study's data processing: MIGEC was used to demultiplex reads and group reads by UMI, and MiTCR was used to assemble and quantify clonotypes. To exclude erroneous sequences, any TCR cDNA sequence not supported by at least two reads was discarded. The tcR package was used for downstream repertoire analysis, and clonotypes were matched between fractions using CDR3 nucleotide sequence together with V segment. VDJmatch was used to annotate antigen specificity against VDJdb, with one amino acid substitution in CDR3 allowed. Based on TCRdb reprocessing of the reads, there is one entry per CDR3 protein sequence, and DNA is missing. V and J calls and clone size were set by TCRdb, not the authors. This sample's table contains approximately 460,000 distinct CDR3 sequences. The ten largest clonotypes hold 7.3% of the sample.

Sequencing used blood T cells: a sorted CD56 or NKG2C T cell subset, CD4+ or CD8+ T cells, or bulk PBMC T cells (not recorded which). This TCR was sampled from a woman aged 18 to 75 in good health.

The CDR3 protein is CASSPRRETIQETQYF. The rearranged chain carries TRBV27 and TRBJ2-5; TCRdb indicates TRBD2, and absent DNA this call remains unverified. Looking up the germline V gene (reference sequence) yields CDR1 MNHEY and CDR2 SMNVEV. The CDR3 sequence holds 16 residues, the cysteine and phenylalanine included. DNA was not recorded.